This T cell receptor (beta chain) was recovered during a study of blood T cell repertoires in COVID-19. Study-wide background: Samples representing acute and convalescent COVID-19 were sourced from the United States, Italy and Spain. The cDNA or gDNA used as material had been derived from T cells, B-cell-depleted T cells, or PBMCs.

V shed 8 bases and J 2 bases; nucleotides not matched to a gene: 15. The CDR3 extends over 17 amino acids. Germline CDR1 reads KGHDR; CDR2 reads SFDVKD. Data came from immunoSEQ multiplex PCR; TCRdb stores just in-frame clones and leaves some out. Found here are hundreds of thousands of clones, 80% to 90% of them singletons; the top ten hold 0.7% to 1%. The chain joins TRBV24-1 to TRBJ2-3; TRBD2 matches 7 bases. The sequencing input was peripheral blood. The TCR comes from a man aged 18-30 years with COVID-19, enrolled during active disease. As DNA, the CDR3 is TGTGCCACCAACGAGGGTCCCGTAGCGGGTTCCACAGATACGCAGTATTTT. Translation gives CATNEGPVAGSTDTQYF.